This TCR beta chain was recovered during a study of cytomegalovirus exposure and HLA in healthy donors. On the study more broadly: Of several hundred genotyped donors, about 80% grouped in the Caucasian-associated ancestry cluster. Study outcomes and limitations: Later analysis showed TCR association rates varying by HLA locus, highest for DRB1 and lowest for HLA-C. Most CMV-associated TCR beta chains appeared HLA-restricted in a later analysis. It is likely that the observed cluster of highly shared sequence variants was a sequencing artifact.

PCR used 60 Vbeta primers and 13 Jbeta primers. Some clones are missing from TCRdb's copy, which holds only in-frame ones; the method was immunoSEQ multiplex PCR. The sample carries 90,000 to 100,000 clones, roughly 80% recorded once. By share of the sample, this clone is medium-sized. What it recognizes is unknown. The material sequenced was PBMCs. This receptor was taken from a man aged 55 to 70 in good health and CMV-seropositive.

Here the CDR3 reads CASSEAASGVPPYEQYF. The CDR3 region has the DNA TGTGCCAGCAGTGAGGCGGCTAGCGGGGTGCCCCCCTACGAGCAGTACTTC. This chain connects TRBV2 to TRBJ2-7; 9 positions agree with TRBD2. Trimming took 3 bases from V and 2 from J; bases not matched to a gene: 11. The germline V gene encodes CDR1 SNHLY and CDR2 FYNNEI. The CDR3 is made up of 17 amino acids.